Sequencing of this T cell receptor beta chain was carried out in a study of naive and memory T cell subsets. The study's findings and limits: Over 85% of naive TCR sequences appeared only once after error correction, unlike memory subsets. Especially in CD8 cells, naive repertoires contained a few larger clonotypes, possibly CD45RA-re-expressing memory cells.

Two oligonucleotides, mixed equimolar, formed the beta constant-region primer covering TRBC1 and TRBC2. Four rounds of PCR amplified the ligated cDNA using nested alpha and beta constant-region primers plus SP2. Each CDR3 protein gets one entry after TCRdb re-called the UMI-ligation and nested PCR reads with MiXCR. The table shows roughly 97,000 distinct CDR3 sequences, with about 14% occurring only once. Germline V lookup: CDR1 SGHDN, CDR2 FVKESK. The CDR3 loop spans 13 amino acids. With 1 base removed from V and 10 bases from J, the gap between germline ends came to 11 bases. After the first PCR, alpha and beta chain libraries were processed separately. CMV status came from CD4+ T cell IFNgamma after overnight CMV lysate stimulation of fresh PBMCs. Cells stained for CD3, CD4, CD8, CD45RA, CD27 and viability were sorted into four CD45RA/CD27 subsets. Points on this clonotype: Its antigen is unknown.

The material sequenced was naive CD8+ T cells from blood. This clonotype originated in a human donor in good health. The chain couples TRBV14 to TRBJ2-1; D call uncertain. This CDR3 reads CASSQGLALEQFF. The CDR3, as DNA: TGTGCCAGCAGCCAAGGTTTGGCTCTAGAGCAGTTCTTC. Variable domain in full (rest from reference TRBV14 and TRBJ2-1): EAGVTQFPSHSVIEKGQTVTLRCDPISGHDNLYWYRRVMGKEIKFLLHFVKESKQDESGMPNNRFLAERTGGTYSTLKVQPAELEDSGVYFCASSQGLALEQFFGPGTRLTVL.